The clone carrying this T cell receptor (beta chain) was counted ten times or more. The antigen remains unidentified. These data come from a study of T cells in Graves' hyperthyroidism and ophthalmopathy. General study points: Ophthalmopathy, which appeared later, was predicted by the model a median around 6.9 months before onset.

TCR beta CDR3 sequences were amplified from RNA transcripts. Carried out on the TCR CDR3, a first-round RT-PCR used the HTBI primer set. TCRdb called the multiplex PCR reads again in MiXCR, with one record for every CDR3 protein. Here the sample spans 95,000 to 100,000 distinct CDR3 sequences, approximately 56% being singletons. Uncontrolled infection, other autoimmune disease, pregnancy or lactation led to exclusion. Clinical symptoms, serum thyroxine, TRAb, thyroid ultrasound and orbital computed tomography informed diagnoses. Germline-derived CDR1 and CDR2 are SGDLS and YYNGEE. V lost 4 bases and J lost 4; bases outside the gene matches: 14. The CDR3 has 17 amino acids.

The V gene is TRBV9, the J gene TRBJ1-2; 9 nucleotides agree with TRBD1. The receptor comes from a woman between 35 and 50 years old with Graves' hyperthyroidism. Sequencing was done on a sample of blood. CDR3 in amino acids: CASSSWTGELASYGYTF. Written as DNA, the CDR3 is TGTGCCAGCAGCTCATGGACAGGGGAGTTGGCGAGCTATGGCTACACCTTC.